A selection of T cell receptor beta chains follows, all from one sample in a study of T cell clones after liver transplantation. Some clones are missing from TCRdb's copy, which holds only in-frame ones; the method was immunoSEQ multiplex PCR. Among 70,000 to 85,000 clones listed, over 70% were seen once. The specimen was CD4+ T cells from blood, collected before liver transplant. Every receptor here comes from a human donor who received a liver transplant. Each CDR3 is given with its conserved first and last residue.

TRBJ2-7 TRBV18 CASSPRGAYEQYF
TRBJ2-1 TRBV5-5 CASSLTSATYNEQFF
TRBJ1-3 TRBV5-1 CASSLGRSGNTIYF
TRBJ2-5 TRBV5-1 CASSSAGTTQETQYF
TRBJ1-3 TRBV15 CATSREGLSHSGNTIYF
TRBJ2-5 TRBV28 CASRISGTWETQYF
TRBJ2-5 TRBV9 CASSVGRGVRETQYF
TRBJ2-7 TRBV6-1 CASSASGADYEQYF
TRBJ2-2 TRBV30 CAWRPGNTGELFF
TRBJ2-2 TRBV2 CASRTGVGTGELFF
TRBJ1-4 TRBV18 CASSPPEALNEKLFF
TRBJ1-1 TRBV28 CASIDLQGIGTEAFF
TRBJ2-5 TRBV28 CASSLDRDRVVGQETQYF
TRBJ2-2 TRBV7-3 CASSLGTGELFF
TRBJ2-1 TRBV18 CASSPISAGAGYNEQFF
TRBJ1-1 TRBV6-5 CASSYSPGFTEAFF